These T cell receptor beta chains were read from a single sample in a study of blood T cell repertoires in COVID-19. Data came from immunoSEQ multiplex PCR; TCRdb stores just in-frame clones and leaves some out. The sample holds 95,000 to 150,000 clones; roughly nine tenths are singletons and the top ten take approximately 2%. The sequenced material came from peripheral blood. These receptor sequences come from a man aged 50 to 60 with COVID-19, enrolled during active disease. CDR3s include the opening cysteine and the closing phenylalanine or tryptophan. The D gene is left open where the match is weak. Part of the rows lack a size; the others show once, few, many or a class for expanded clones.

V,size,D,length,J,CDR3,DNA
TRBV7-2,once,NA,13,TRBJ2-3,CASSPFGADTQYF,TGTGCCAGCAGCCCCTTCGGTGCAGATACGCAGTATTTT
TRBV4-1,NA,TRBD2,16,TRBJ2-1,CASSQFFAGAYNEQFF,TGCGCCAGCAGCCAATTCTTTGCGGGAGCCTACAATGAGCAGTTCTTC
TRBV6-6,NA,NA,13,TRBJ1-3,CASSYTVGNTIYF,TGTGCCAGCAGTTACACAGTTGGAAACACCATATATTTT
TRBV5-4,NA,TRBD2,19,TRBJ2-5,CASSLARTSGSGEQETQYF,TGTGCCAGCAGCTTGGCCAGGACTAGCGGGAGTGGGGAACAAGAGACCCAGTACTTC
TRBV2,NA,NA,13,TRBJ1-1,CATRPGVGTEAFF,TGTGCCACACGACCGGGAGTCGGCACTGAAGCTTTCTTT
TRBV5-6,NA,TRBD2,16,TRBJ2-5,CASTPLGAGGPETQYF,TGTGCCAGCACCCCGTTGGGAGCGGGAGGGCCGGAGACCCAGTACTTC
TRBV19,NA,TRBD2,19,TRBJ2-1,CATRNLGTSGSKDLFEQFF,TGTGCCACCCGAAATTTAGGGACTAGCGGGAGTAAGGACCTGTTCGAGCAGTTCTTC
TRBV28,NA,NA,14,TRBJ1-1,CASSTSGVNTEAFF,TGTGCCAGCAGCACCTCAGGGGTGAACACTGAAGCTTTCTTT
TRBV5-6,NA,TRBD1,15,TRBJ2-2,CASSRDRGITGELFF,TGTGCCAGCAGCCGGGACAGGGGTATCACCGGGGAGCTGTTTTTT
TRBV30,NA,NA,12,TRBJ1-1,CAWSPTWTEAFF,TGTGCCTGGAGTCCAACTTGGACTGAAGCTTTCTTT
TRBV5-4,NA,TRBD1,13,TRBJ2-3,CASSLTGADTQYF,TGTGCCAGCAGCTTGACAGGGGCAGATACGCAGTATTTT
TRBV5-6,NA,TRBD1,14,TRBJ1-1,CASSSQGENTEAFF,TGTGCCAGCAGCTCACAGGGGGAGAACACTGAAGCTTTCTTT
TRBV21-1,NA,NA,19,TRBJ2-1,CASSKSPATDEQPYNEQFF,TGTGCCAGCAGCAAATCGCCCGCAACAGACGAACAACCCTACAATGAGCAGTTCTTC
TRBV7-9,NA,NA,13,TRBJ2-7,CASSLTETYEQYF,TGTGCCAGCAGCTTAACAGAGACCTACGAGCAGTACTTC
TRBV6-2/TRBV6-3,NA,TRBD2,15,TRBJ2-1,CASSRQRWGGNEQFF,TGTGCCAGCAGTCGACAACGCTGGGGGGGCAATGAGCAGTTCTTC
TRBV4-1,NA,NA,13,TRBJ1-2,CASRPAGDYGYTF,TGCGCCAGCAGACCCGCAGGGGACTATGGCTACACCTTC
TRBV7-8,NA,NA,14,TRBJ1-2,CASSLITGIDGYTF,TGTGCCAGCAGCTTAATTACAGGGATTGATGGCTACACCTTC
TRBV19,NA,TRBD1,15,TRBJ1-5,CASSAGTGSDQPQHF,TGTGCCAGTAGTGCCGGGACAGGTTCTGATCAGCCCCAGCATTTT
TRBV5-8,NA,NA,11,TRBJ1-2,CASTNTRGYTF,TGTGCCAGCACTAATACTCGTGGCTACACCTTC
TRBV3-1/TRBV3-2,NA,NA,14,TRBJ1-1,CASSQTGVSTEAFF,TGTGCCAGCAGCCAGACGGGAGTGAGCACTGAAGCTTTCTTT
TRBV4-2,NA,NA,12,TRBJ1-2,CASSQESGRNTF,TGTGCCAGCAGCCAAGAATCAGGGCGGAACACCTTC
TRBV6-5,NA,NA,14,TRBJ2-7,CASSPGGRLYEQYF,TGTGCCAGCAGTCCCGGGGGAAGACTCTACGAGCAGTACTTC
TRBV6-5,NA,TRBD1,13,TRBJ2-7,CASRGQASYEQYF,TGTGCCAGCCGGGGACAGGCTTCCTACGAGCAGTACTTC
TRBV28,NA,NA,14,TRBJ1-6,CASSLTGLYSPLHF,TGTGCCAGCAGTTTGACAGGACTTTATTCACCCCTCCACTTT